These 25 T cell receptor beta chains originate from one sample sequenced in a study of cytomegalovirus exposure and HLA in healthy donors. Vbeta (60) and Jbeta (13) primers were used in the PCR. Data came from immunoSEQ multiplex PCR; TCRdb stores just in-frame clones and leaves some out. Among under 200,000 clones listed, roughly 75% were seen once. The specimen was PBMCs. The receptors here all came from a woman between 40 and 55 years old in good health and CMV-seropositive.

This clone was seen a single time. The rearrangement uses TRBV6-1 and TRBJ1-5, with unresolved D. Trimming removed 1 base at V and 6 bases at J, with 7 bases between. This CDR3 is 13 amino acids long. Germline V CDR1 and CDR2: MNHNS, SASEGT. The DNA of the CDR3 is TGTGCCAGCAGTGAAGGAGGTTTTCAGCCCCAGCATTTT. This translates into CASSEGGFQPQHF.

This clone was picked up a small number of times. The gene calls are TRBV7-2 and TRBJ2-5, with 12 bases fitting TRBD2. The V gene end was trimmed by 5 bases and the J gene end by 0 bases; junction bases not matched to a gene: 4. This CDR3 has 16 amino acids. In germline, CDR1 is SGHTA, CDR2 FQGNSA. CDR3 nucleotides: TGTGCCAGCAGCGGCAGGACTAGCGGGAACCAAGAGACCCAGTACTTC. This sequence encodes CASSGRTSGNQETQYF.

This clone was observed a few times. The chain carries TRBV19 and TRBJ2-5; TRBD2 matches at 12 bases. Germline CDR1 reads LNHDA; CDR2 reads SQIVND (reference sequence). V shed 7 bases and J 7 bases; nucleotides not matched to a gene: 13. This CDR3 comprises 16 residues. The CDR3 region is CASKRASGRAGGTQYF. The CDR3 nucleotides read TGTGCCAGTAAACGGGCTAGCGGGAGGGCCGGGGGGACCCAGTACTTC.

The chain uses TRBV19 and TRBJ1-2; maybe TRBD1 (6 bases). Trimming removed 9 bases at V and 4 bases at J, with 21 bases between. Germline values: CDR1 LNHDA, CDR2 SQIVND (reference sequence). The CDR3 is 15 residues long. As DNA, the CDR3 is TGTGCCAGCCAGGAAAGCGGACAGCCGCCCTATGGCTACACCTTC. Translated: CASQESGQPPYGYTF.

The chain carries TRBV28 and TRBJ2-7, with 10 bases aligning to TRBD2. The germline V gene has CDR1 MDHEN and CDR2 SYDVKM. V lost 6 bases to trimming and J lost 3 bases; unmatched junction nucleotides: 8. CDR3 length equals 15 residues. The CDR3 loop is CASSPAGLAIYEQYF. The CDR3 DNA sequence: TGTGCCAGCAGCCCCGCGGGACTAGCGATCTACGAGCAGTACTTC.

The chain links TRBV11-2 to TRBJ2-5; D perhaps matches TRBD2 (6 bases). CDR1 and CDR2 (germline): SGHAT, FQNNGV. Trimming left V 2 bases short and J 2 bases short, with 12 bases between. The CDR3 is made up of 15 amino acids. The CDR3 region has the DNA TGTGCCAGCAGCTTATATAGCGGCGGACAAGAGACCCAGTACTTC. Protein sequence: CASSLYSGGQETQYF.

J is TRBJ2-1 and V is TRBV11-3; 10 bases are shared with TRBD2. Germline values: CDR1 SGHNT, CDR2 YENEEA. Trimming at V came to 5 bases and at J to 7 bases, leaving 2 bases not matched to a gene. This CDR3 region has 13 residues. This chain's CDR3 is CASSISGRNEQFF. CDR3 sequence (DNA): TGTGCCAGCAGCATTAGCGGGAGGAATGAGCAGTTCTTC. Using reference TRBV11-3 and TRBJ2-1 for the parts outside the CDR3, the full variable domain is EAGVVQSPRYKIIEKKQPVAFWCNPISGHNTLYWYLQNLGQGPELLIRYENEEAVDDSQLPKDRFSAERLKGVDSTLKIQPAELGDSAVYLCASSISGRNEQFFGPGTRLTVL.

This clone was seen once. The CDR3, as DNA: TGTGCCAGCAGTTACCTGCAGGGGGCGTGGGAGCAGTACTTC. Translation gives CASSYLQGAWEQYF. This chain joins TRBV6-5 and TRBJ2-7; TRBD1 matches at 8 bases. Looked up from germline, CDR1 is MNHEY and CDR2 is SVGAGI. V lost 2 bases and J lost 7; bases outside the gene matches: 7. The CDR3 totals 14 residues.

The chain links TRBV27 to TRBJ2-3; 10 nucleotides agree with TRBD1. Trimming took 2 bases from V and 2 from J; bases not matched to a gene: 16. This CDR3 is built from 20 residues. CDR1 is MNHEY, CDR2 SMNVEV, per germline (reference sequence). The CDR3 loop reads CASSLQPRLTGGAFTDTQYF. CDR3 DNA: TGTGCCAGCAGTTTACAACCCCGATTGACAGGGGGCGCTTTCACAGATACGCAGTATTTT.

This clone was picked up a small number of times. The V call is TRBV6-1, the J call TRBJ1-5; D gene uncertain. CDR1 is MNHNS, CDR2 SASEGT, per germline. V lost 8 bases, J lost 13 bases, and 18 bases lay in between. The CDR3 is 12 residues long. The CDR3 DNA is TGTGCCAGCTCAATCCACAAGACACCGCAGCATTTT. Translated, it gives CASSIHKTPQHF.

The rearrangement links TRBV11-2 to TRBJ2-3; 12 bases are shared with TRBD2. Losses at the gene ends were 1 base for V and 4 bases for J; bases not matched to a gene: 3. This CDR3 is built from 16 residues. CDR1 is SGHAT, CDR2 FQNNGV, per germline. For the CDR3, the DNA is TGTGCCAGCAGCTTAGCCCCTAGCGGGAGGGCAGATACGCAGTATTTT. This codes for CASSLAPSGRADTQYF.

The chain carries TRBV4-2 and TRBJ2-6; the match to TRBD1 covers 10 bases. The V gene end was trimmed by 4 bases and the J gene end by 4 bases; junction bases not matched to a gene: 10. Germline CDR1 LGHNA, CDR2 YNFKEQ. The CDR3 totals 18 residues. CDR3 loop: CASSREGQGPLGANVLTF. DNA for the CDR3: TGTGCCAGCAGCCGCGAGGGACAGGGGCCTTTGGGGGCCAACGTCCTGACTTTC.

This chain links TRBV7-6 with TRBJ2-7; tentatively, D is TRBD2 (6 bases). V was pared by 1 base and J by 6 bases, with 22 bases between. The CDR3 is made up of 17 amino acids. CDR1 is SGHVS and CDR2 is FNYEAQ in the germline V gene. The CDR3, as DNA: TGTGCCAGCAGCTTAGATTTAGGCGGAGGGGCCTTCGCCGAGCAGTACTTC. Protein sequence: CASSLDLGGGAFAEQYF.

This chain links TRBV5-1 with TRBJ2-7; possible D gene TRBD2, 5 bases. The CDR3 spans 14 residues. The V end lost 6 bases, the J end lost 2 bases, and 15 bases lay between the germline ends. Germline CDR1 reads SGHRS; CDR2 reads YFSETQ. CDR3 in DNA: TGCGCCAGCAACAACGAGGGTCCAACCTACGAGCAGTACTTC. It codes for CASNNEGPTYEQYF. Together with reference TRBV5-1 and TRBJ2-7, the CDR3 gives the full variable domain: KAGVTQTPRYLIKTRGQQVTLSCSPISGHRSVSWYQQTPGQGLQFLFEYFSETQRNKGNFPGRFSGRQFSNSRSEMNVSTLELGDSALYLCASNNEGPTYEQYFGPGTRLTVT.

The chain combines TRBV28 with TRBJ1-2; a possible D gene is TRBD1 (5 bases). The CDR3 totals 13 residues. Trimming cost V 3 bases and J 6 bases, with 11 bases left between them. CDR1 and CDR2 (germline): MDHEN, SYDVKM. This CDR3 is CASSLGGANGYTF. CDR3 DNA sequence: TGTGCCAGCAGTTTGGGCGGGGCGAATGGCTACACCTTC.

This clone appeared a few times. V usage is TRBV11-3 and J usage is TRBJ2-1; possible D gene TRBD2, 6 bases. This CDR3 is 16 amino acids long. Germline assignment: CDR1 SGHNT and CDR2 YENEEA. Trimming stripped 4 bases from V and 1 base from J, with 14 bases between. The CDR3 region has the DNA TGTGCCAGCAGCTCGTTAGCGGACGGATCCTACAATGAGCAGTTCTTC. It translates to CASSSLADGSYNEQFF.

The chain is built from TRBV5-1 and TRBJ2-7; 10 bases agree with TRBD1. Looked up from germline, CDR1 is SGHRS and CDR2 is YFSETQ. CDR3 length: 16 residues. The ends lost 0 bases at V and 6 bases at J; junction bases unmatched: 9. The CDR3 here is CASSLAGGQGLFEQYF. The CDR3 nucleotides read TGCGCCAGCAGCTTGGCCGGGGGACAGGGGTTATTCGAGCAGTACTTC.

The CDR3 region is CASSGTGGSYEQYF. CDR3 bases: TGTGCCAGCAGCGGGACAGGGGGCAGCTACGAGCAGTACTTC. This chain joins TRBV9 and TRBJ2-7, with TRBD1 matching over 11 bases. The junction had 2 bases not matched to a gene; V was cut back by 3 bases and J by 3 bases. The CDR3 is 14 amino acids. Germline-derived CDR1 and CDR2 are SGDLS and YYNGEE.

This clone was counted between two and nine times. This chain links TRBV5-1 with TRBJ2-5; 8 bases are a match to TRBD2. Per germline, CDR1 SGHRS and CDR2 YFSETQ. CDR3 size: 13 residues. V trimming: 6 bases; J trimming: 0 bases; junction bases outside the gene matches: 1. CDR3 bases: TGCGCCAGCACTAGCGGGTACCAAGAGACCCAGTACTTC. This translates into CASTSGYQETQYF.

The chain employs TRBV6-5 and TRBJ2-7; 11 bases are a match to TRBD2. The CDR3 has 15 amino acids. Germline CDR1 and CDR2: MNHEY and SVGAGI. Unmatched junction bases numbered 6, after V lost 5 bases and J lost 3 bases. The CDR3 region is CASSVLSGRGYEQYF. CDR3 DNA sequence: TGTGCCAGCAGTGTACTTAGCGGGAGGGGCTACGAGCAGTACTTC.

The rearrangement links TRBV7-2 to TRBJ1-3; D not certain. CDR3 length: 14 residues. Germline assignment: CDR1 SGHTA and CDR2 FQGNSA. V was shortened by 5 bases and J by 10 bases, with 18 bases between the two germline ends. DNA for the CDR3: TGTGCCAGCAGCCGCAACCCCCGGGGTGATACCATATATTTT. Translating gives CASSRNPRGDTIYF.

This clone was observed a few times. V usage is TRBV11-2 and J usage is TRBJ2-5; the match to TRBD2 covers 10 bases. Per the germline V gene, CDR1 is SGHAT and CDR2 is FQNNGV. The CDR3 has 15 amino acids. Germline trimming cut 4 bases from V and 4 bases from J; bases unmatched to any gene: 6. This chain's CDR3 is CASSSTRTSGETQYF. In DNA form, the CDR3 reads TGTGCCAGCAGCTCGACGAGGACTAGCGGAGAGACCCAGTACTTC. The full variable domain, completed using reference TRBV11-2 and TRBJ2-5, is EAGVAQSPRYKIIEKRQSVAFWCNPISGHATLYWYQQILGQGPKLLIQFQNNGVVDDSQLPKDRFSAERLKGVDSTLKIQPAKLEDSAVYLCASSSTRTSGETQYFGPGTRLLVL.

V gene TRBV11-2 combines with J gene TRBJ2-7; D is perhaps TRBD2 (6 bases). Deletions cut 5 bases from V and 0 bases from J, with 14 bases between. This CDR3 region has 15 residues. In germline, CDR1 is SGHAT, CDR2 FQNNGV. CDR3 residues: CASSGSSGNSYEQYF. For the CDR3, the DNA is TGTGCCAGCAGCGGAAGTAGCGGTAACTCCTACGAGCAGTACTTC.

The V call is TRBV2, the J call TRBJ2-2; the match to TRBD1 covers 9 bases. The ends lost 4 bases at V and 8 bases at J; junction bases unmatched: 2. Germline CDR1 is SNHLY and CDR2 is FYNNEI. This CDR3 has 13 amino acids. The CDR3 DNA sequence: TGTGCCAGCAGTGGACAGGGGGTTGGGGAGCTGTTTTTT. It yields the protein CASSGQGVGELFF.

V gene TRBV28 combines with J gene TRBJ1-3, with D possibly matching TRBD1 (5 bases). The germline CDR1 and CDR2 sequences are MDHEN and SYDVKM. V gave up 6 bases and J gave up 5 bases, with 17 bases separating them. The CDR3 contains 15 residues. The CDR3: CASSAGGTQRNTIYF. CDR3 nucleotides: TGTGCCAGCAGCGCGGGGGGGACCCAAAGAAACACCATATATTTT.